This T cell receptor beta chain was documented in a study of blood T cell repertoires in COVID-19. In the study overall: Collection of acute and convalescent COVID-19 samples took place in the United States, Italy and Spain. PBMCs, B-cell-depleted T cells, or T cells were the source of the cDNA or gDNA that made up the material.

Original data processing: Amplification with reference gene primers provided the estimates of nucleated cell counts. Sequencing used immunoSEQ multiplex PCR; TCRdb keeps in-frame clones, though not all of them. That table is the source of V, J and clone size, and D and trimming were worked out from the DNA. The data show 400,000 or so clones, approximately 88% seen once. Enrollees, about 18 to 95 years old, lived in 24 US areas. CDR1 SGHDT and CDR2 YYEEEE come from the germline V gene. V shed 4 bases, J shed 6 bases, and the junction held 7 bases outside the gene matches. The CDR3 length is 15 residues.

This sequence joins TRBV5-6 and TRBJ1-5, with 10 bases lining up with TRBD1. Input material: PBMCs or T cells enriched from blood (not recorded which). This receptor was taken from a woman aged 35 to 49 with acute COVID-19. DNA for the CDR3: TGTGCCAGCAGCGTGGGACAGGGGTTGAGTCAGCCCCAGCATTTT. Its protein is CASSVGQGLSQPQHF.